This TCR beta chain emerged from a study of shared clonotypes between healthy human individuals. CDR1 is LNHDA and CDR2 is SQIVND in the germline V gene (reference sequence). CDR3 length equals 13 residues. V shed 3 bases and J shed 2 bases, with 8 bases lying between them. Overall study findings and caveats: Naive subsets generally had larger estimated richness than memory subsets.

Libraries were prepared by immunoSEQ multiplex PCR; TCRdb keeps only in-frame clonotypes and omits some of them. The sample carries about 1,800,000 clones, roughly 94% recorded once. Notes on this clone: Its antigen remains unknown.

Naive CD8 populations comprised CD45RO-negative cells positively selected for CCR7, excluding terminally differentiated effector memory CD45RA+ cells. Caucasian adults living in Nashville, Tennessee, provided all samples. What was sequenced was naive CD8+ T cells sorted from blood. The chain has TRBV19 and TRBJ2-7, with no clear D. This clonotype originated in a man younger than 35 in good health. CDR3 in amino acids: CASSMGITYEQYF. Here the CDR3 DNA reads TGTGCCAGTAGTATGGGAATCACCTACGAGCAGTACTTC.